These 25 T cell receptor beta chains share one sample of origin, sequenced in a study of blood T cell repertoires in COVID-19. The assay was immunoSEQ multiplex PCR, and TCRdb's table has in-frame clones only and misses some. The sample contains some 64,000 clones, around 73% of which appear only once. What was sequenced was peripheral blood. The receptors were gathered from an older man with active or convalescent COVID-19.

This chain uses TRBV5-1 with TRBJ2-1, with 11 positions matching TRBD2. CDR1 and CDR2 from the germline V gene are SGHRS and YFSETQ. CDR3 length: 17 amino acids. J was trimmed by 1 base and V by 3 bases; bases with no gene match: 6. The CDR3 DNA is TGCGCCAGCAGCTCCTCGACTAGCGGGGTGTCCTACAATGAGCAGTTCTTC. Translation gives CASSSSTSGVSYNEQFF. The full variable domain, rest sourced from reference TRBV5-1 and TRBJ2-1, is KAGVTQTPRYLIKTRGQQVTLSCSPISGHRSVSWYQQTPGQGLQFLFEYFSETQRNKGNFPGRFSGRQFSNSRSEMNVSTLELGDSALYLCASSSSTSGVSYNEQFFGPGTRLTVL.

The DNA of the CDR3 is TGTGCCAGCAGCCAGGCCGTCACACAAAACACCATATATTTT. It encodes CASSQAVTQNTIYF. This rearrangement joins TRBV3-1 (or the pseudogene TRBV3-2) to TRBJ1-3; no clear D gene. Germline values: CDR1 LGHDT, CDR2 YNNKEL (reference sequence). V was clipped by 3 bases and J by 6 bases, with 12 bases between them. The CDR3 is 14 residues long.

The chain employs TRBV7-2 and TRBJ2-1; 9 positions agree with TRBD2. The length of the CDR3 is 16 residues. In germline, CDR1 is SGHTA, CDR2 FQGNSA. The trim removed 1 base at V and 4 bases at J, leaving 5 bases unmatched. This CDR3 reads CASSLGGLAGYNEQFF. The CDR3 nucleotides read TGTGCCAGCAGCTTAGGAGGGCTAGCGGGATACAATGAGCAGTTCTTC.

The chain is built from TRBV9 and TRBJ2-6, with TRBD2 as a possible D gene (5 bases). Germline assignment: CDR1 SGDLS and CDR2 YYNGEE. V lost 3 bases, J lost 2 bases, and 9 bases lay in between. The CDR3 covers 15 residues. CDR3 DNA: TGTGCCAGCAGCGCGGGGATGGCTGGGGCCAACGTCCTGACTTTC. Encoded protein: CASSAGMAGANVLTF.

The chain joins TRBV29-1 to TRBJ2-7; tentatively, D is TRBD1 (5 bases). CDR1 and CDR2 from the germline V gene are SQVTM and ANQGSEA. This CDR3 has 13 amino acids. V dropped 3 bases and J dropped 5 bases, with 14 bases sitting between them. This CDR3 is CSVDLMQGDEQYF. The CDR3 region has the DNA TGCAGCGTTGACCTAATGCAGGGTGACGAGCAGTACTTC.

The chain recombines TRBV7-9 with TRBJ2-2, with TRBD2 matching over 7 bases. The CDR3 spans 16 residues. CDR1 is SEHNR, CDR2 FQNEAQ, per germline (reference sequence). The trim removed 5 bases at V and 1 base at J, leaving 7 bases unmatched. The CDR3 reads CASSPLLARNTGELFF. In nucleotides, the CDR3 is TGTGCCAGCAGCCCTCTACTAGCGCGGAACACCGGGGAGCTGTTTTTT.

The V gene is TRBV18, the J gene TRBJ1-4, with a tentative D call TRBD1 (5 bases). The CDR3 loop spans 14 amino acids. The V gene's germline CDR1 is KGHSH and CDR2 LQKENI. V lost 4 bases and J 6 bases, leaving 12 bases between the germline ends. CDR3 region: CASSLNRGYEKLFF. The CDR3 DNA follows: TGTGCCAGCTCACTCAACCGGGGGTATGAAAAACTGTTTTTT. Combining the CDR3 with reference TRBV18 and TRBJ1-4 gives the whole variable domain NAGVMQNPRHLVRRRGQEARLRCSPMKGHSHVYWYRQLPEEGLKFMVYLQKENIIDESGMPKERFSAEFPKEGPSILRIQQVVRGDSAAYFCASSLNRGYEKLFFGSGTQLSVL.

The chain joins TRBV15 to TRBJ1-6; maybe TRBD1 (5 bases). The CDR3 loop spans 15 amino acids. The V and J ends lost 0 bases and 9 bases respectively, with 12 bases between them. Germline V gene lookup returns CDR1 LNHNV and CDR2 YYDKDF (reference sequence). The CDR3 DNA follows: TGTGCCACCAGCAGAGAGGGGCTCGGCGGTTCACCCCTCCACTTT. Translated, it gives CATSREGLGGSPLHF.

The chain couples TRBV6-2 or TRBV6-3 to TRBJ2-7; weak D call: TRBD2 (6 bases). The ends were cut back, 5 bases at V and 2 bases at J, with 13 bases in the middle. The V gene's germline CDR1 is MNHEY and CDR2 SVGEGT. The CDR3 covers 14 residues. In DNA, the CDR3 is TGTGCCAGCAGTCGGGGACTGTTTCCCTACGAGCAGTACTTC. This sequence encodes CASSRGLFPYEQYF.

Written as DNA, the CDR3 is TGTGCCAGCATAGTAGGACAGGGCTCCTACGAGCAGTACTTC. Translating gives CASIVGQGSYEQYF. The V gene is TRBV2, the J gene TRBJ2-7, with 8 bases aligning to TRBD1. The CDR3 runs 14 residues. J was trimmed by 0 bases and V by 7 bases; bases with no gene match: 5. The V gene's germline CDR1 is SNHLY and CDR2 FYNNEI.

The V call is TRBV10-3, the J call TRBJ2-1; weak D call: TRBD2 (6 bases). In germline, CDR1 is ENHRY, CDR2 SYGVKD. Deletions cut 0 bases from V and 6 bases from J, with 21 bases between. The length of the CDR3 is 18 residues. DNA of the CDR3: TGTGCCATCAGTGAGTCAAGGACAACCACGGGGGACCGCAATGAGCAGTTCTTC. This codes for CAISESRTTTGDRNEQFF.

CDR3 sequence (DNA): TGTGCCTGGAGTGTTGAGAATAGCAATCAGCCCCAGCATTTT. This translates into CAWSVENSNQPQHF. This chain connects TRBV30 to TRBJ1-5; no firm D call. The CDR3 length is 14 residues. The V end was cut by 0 bases, the J end by 0 bases, with 6 bases between. Germline CDR1 GTSNPN, CDR2 SVGIG (reference sequence).

The chain couples TRBV5-1 to TRBJ2-6; 9 bases match TRBD1. Losses at the gene ends were 6 bases for V and 1 base for J; bases not matched to a gene: 8. Germline values: CDR1 SGHRS, CDR2 YFSETQ. This CDR3 has 17 residues. CDR3 bases: TGCGCCAGCACCCGGGACAGGGCCCGATCTGGGGCCAACGTCCTGACTTTC. Its protein product is CASTRDRARSGANVLTF.

J is TRBJ2-3 and V is TRBV5-1, with 8 bases identical to TRBD2. The CDR3 loop spans 14 amino acids. Germline V CDR1 and CDR2: SGHRS, YFSETQ. V gave up 6 bases and J gave up 0 bases; unmatched junction bases: 3. CDR3 sequence: CASTLAGSTDTQYF. The CDR3 region has the DNA TGCGCCAGCACCCTAGCGGGTAGCACAGATACGCAGTATTTT. The variable domain in full, with the rest retrieved from reference TRBV5-1 and TRBJ2-3, is KAGVTQTPRYLIKTRGQQVTLSCSPISGHRSVSWYQQTPGQGLQFLFEYFSETQRNKGNFPGRFSGRQFSNSRSEMNVSTLELGDSALYLCASTLAGSTDTQYFGPGTRLTVL.

By its share, this clone is large. V is TRBV27 and J is TRBJ2-6, with D perhaps matching TRBD1 (5 bases). Germline V lookup: CDR1 MNHEY, CDR2 SMNVEV (reference sequence). The length of the CDR3 is 15 residues. V lost 0 bases and J lost 2, with 5 bases in between. DNA for the CDR3: TGTGCCAGCAGTTTATCAGGGGCTGGGGCCAACGTCCTGACTTTC. Protein sequence: CASSLSGAGANVLTF. Filled out from reference TRBV27 and TRBJ2-6, the complete variable domain reads EAQVTQNPRYLITVTGKKLTVTCSQNMNHEYMSWYRQDPGLGLRQIYYSMNVEVTDKGDVPEGYKVSRKEKRNFPLILESPSPNQTSLYFCASSLSGAGANVLTFGAGSRLTVL.

This chain links TRBV19 with TRBJ2-7; 10 bases line up with TRBD2. Per germline, CDR1 LNHDA and CDR2 SQIVND (reference sequence). J gave up 1 base and V 4 bases, and 13 bases lay outside the gene matches. This CDR3 is built from 18 residues. DNA for the CDR3: TGTGCCAGTAGTAAGAAAGCGGGGGGGCCCTTCCCTTCCTACGAGCAGTACTTC. Amino acids: CASSKKAGGPFPSYEQYF.

The genes are TRBV29-1 and TRBJ1-3; D uncertain. CDR1 is SQVTM, CDR2 ANQGSEA, per germline. Trimming took 3 bases from V and 3 from J, leaving 9 bases between them. CDR3 length equals 13 residues. In nucleotides, the CDR3 is TGCAGCGTTGATTTTTCGGGTGGAAACACCATATATTTT. It encodes CSVDFSGGNTIYF.

This chain connects TRBV20-1 to TRBJ1-1, with D perhaps matching TRBD1 (5 bases). Germline CDR1 is DFQATT and CDR2 is SNEGSKA (reference sequence). V lost 3 bases to trimming and J lost 1 base, with 21 bases between them. CDR3 length: 17 amino acids. The chain's CDR3 is CSASGFGTHGGNTEAFF. The CDR3 region has the DNA TGCAGTGCTAGTGGGTTCGGGACTCACGGAGGGAACACTGAAGCTTTCTTT.

The V and J genes are TRBV5-1 and TRBJ2-3; 11 bases align to TRBD2. V trimming: 5 bases; J trimming: 6 bases; junction bases outside the gene matches: 5. The CDR3 covers 14 residues. The V gene's germline CDR1 is SGHRS and CDR2 YFSETQ. The CDR3 sequence is CASSRLAGSDTQYF. The CDR3 bases are TGCGCCAGCAGTAGACTAGCGGGATCGGATACGCAGTATTTT.

The rearrangement joins TRBV2 to TRBJ1-5, with TRBD1 identical over 7 bases. Germline trimming cut 8 bases from V and 8 bases from J; bases unmatched to any gene: 3. Germline V gene data show CDR1 as SNHLY and CDR2 as FYNNEI. This CDR3 contains 11 residues. CDR3 nucleotides: TGTGCCAGCGGGGACAGCAAGCCCCAGCATTTT. Its translation is CASGDSKPQHF.

This clone was observed a handful of times. The chain carries TRBV14 and TRBJ1-5; D might be TRBD1 (5 bases). V lost 0 bases to trimming and J lost 1 base, with 22 bases between them. Germline V gene lookup returns CDR1 SGHDN and CDR2 FVKESK. The CDR3 is 20 residues long. The CDR3 DNA reads as TGTGCCAGCAGCCAAGAGGGGTCACAGGAAGAAGGTAAGAGCAATCAGCCCCAGCATTTT. This gives the protein CASSQEGSQEEGKSNQPQHF.

The gene calls are TRBV9 and TRBJ1-3; no firm D call. With 4 bases removed from V and 0 bases from J, the gap between germline ends came to 11 bases. This CDR3 region has 15 residues. Germline V gives CDR1 SGDLS, CDR2 YYNGEE. CDR3 DNA: TGTGCCAGCAGCAGGAGGTGGGGCTCTGGAAACACCATATATTTT. Translation gives CASSRRWGSGNTIYF.

The genes are TRBV9 and TRBJ1-3, with TRBD1 matching over 8 bases. Germline loops: CDR1 SGDLS, CDR2 YYNGEE. The CDR3 has 16 residues. Trimming removed 1 base from V and 0 bases from J; junction bases left unmatched: 3. In nucleotides, the CDR3 is TGTGCCAGCAGCGTAACAGGGGGGTACTCTGGAAACACCATATATTTT. Protein product: CASSVTGGYSGNTIYF.

The chain joins TRBV5-1 to TRBJ2-7; D remains ambiguous. Germline CDR1 SGHRS, CDR2 YFSETQ. The CDR3 contains 14 residues. V gave up 0 bases and J gave up 1 base, with 8 bases separating them. CDR3 bases: TGCGCCAGCAGCTTGGGTTCCAGTTCCTACGAGCAGTACTTC. Encoded protein: CASSLGSSSYEQYF.

The rearrangement uses TRBV2 and TRBJ2-2; D may be TRBD1 (6 bases). The germline V gene encodes CDR1 SNHLY and CDR2 FYNNEI. The germline V and J ends were trimmed by 6 bases and 5 bases, with 10 bases remaining between them. The CDR3 runs 13 residues. CDR3 coding DNA: TGTGCCAGCAGCGTTACAGGGACCGGGGAGCTGTTTTTT. This gives the protein CASSVTGTGELFF.